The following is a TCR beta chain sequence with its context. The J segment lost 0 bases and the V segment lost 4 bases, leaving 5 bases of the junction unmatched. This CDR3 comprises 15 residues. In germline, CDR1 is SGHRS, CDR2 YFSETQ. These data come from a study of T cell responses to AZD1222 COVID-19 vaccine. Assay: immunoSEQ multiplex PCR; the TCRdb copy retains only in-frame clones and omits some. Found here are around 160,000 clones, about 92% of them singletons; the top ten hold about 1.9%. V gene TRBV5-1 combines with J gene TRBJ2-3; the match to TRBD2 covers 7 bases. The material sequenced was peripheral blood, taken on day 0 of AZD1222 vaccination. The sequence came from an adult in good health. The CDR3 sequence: CASSGGGGSTDTQYF. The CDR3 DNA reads TGCGCCAGCAGCGGTGGCGGGGGTAGCACAGATACGCAGTATTTT.